The following is a T cell receptor beta chain sequence with its context. This sample was included in a study of cytomegalovirus exposure and HLA in healthy donors. A multiplex PCR was run with 60 Vbeta primers and 13 Jbeta primers. Method: immunoSEQ multiplex PCR; TCRdb's copy keeps in-frame clones and lacks some. The table records 100,000 to 150,000 clones, 65% to 80% of them present only once. Sequenced: PBMCs. This sequence was found in a woman in her fifties or sixties in good health and CMV-seropositive.

CDR3: CASSKGLAGRRTDTQYF. The CDR3 DNA reads TGTGCCAGCAGCAAGGGACTAGCGGGGAGGCGCACAGATACGCAGTATTTT. V gene TRBV7-2 combines with J gene TRBJ2-3; 13 bases fit TRBD2. The CDR3 runs to 17 residues. The V gene's germline CDR1 is SGHTA and CDR2 FQGNSA. V shed 5 bases and J 1 base; nucleotides not matched to a gene: 6.